This T cell receptor (beta chain) is from a study of early T cells in non-severe SARS-CoV-2 infection (dated by TCRdb to the early 2020s). Describing the broader study: Because TCR sequencing was done on bulk RNA from unsorted whole blood, the alpha and beta chains could not be paired.

About this clonotype: This clone's antigen is unknown. Qualities for individual bases were not recorded, and no much larger clone is one base off.

Spanning cysteine to phenylalanine, the CDR3 consists of 18 amino acids. The CDR3 DNA has 54 bases and is translated from base 1. At the junction V is shortened by 5 bases and J by 2 bases; bases outside the gene matches: 18. CDR1 and CDR2, looked up from the germline V gene (reference sequence), are SEHNR and FQNEAQ. The library was produced with 5' RACE. Sequencer: NextSeq 500. Unique molecular identifiers were attached to individual cDNA molecules in the TCR library protocol so that sequencing error and PCR bias could be corrected. Both TCR alpha and beta chains were sequenced, and tight co-correlation was observed between alpha and beta sequence abundances in each sample. The original pipeline was this. Decombinator V4 was used to annotate the V gene, J gene and CDR3 of the TCR sequences. TCRs were defined as expanded if a significant change between any two time points was detected under a Poisson model with p below 0.0001. TCR abundances were normalised to the total number of TCRs sequenced per sample and were expressed as counts per million. MAIT TCRs were defined by TRAV1-2 paired with TRAJ12, TRAJ20 or TRAJ33, and iNKT TCRs by TRAV10 paired with TRAJ18. VDJdb, accessed 1 November 2021, was searched for CMV, EBV and SARS-CoV-2 annotated TCRs, excluding TCRs annotated for multiple antigens. TCRdb reran the public reads through fastp at Q25 and MiXCR, keeping productive beta chains. Under each unique CDR3 protein, matching rows form one entry showing the most common genes and DNA. The V and J calls reflect TCRdb's pipeline rather than the authors' work. For this sample the table gives about 58,000 distinct CDR3 sequences, of which more than 7% were detected only once. Around 3.4% of the sample is held by the ten biggest clonotypes.

General study outcomes and caveats: Matching against VDJdb was skewed toward anti-spike CD8 responses, likely underestimated virus-specific expansions, and missed private and CD4 specificities.

Set within a cohort of healthcare workers in London, UK, this nested case-control study involved weekly PCR testing of nasopharyngeal swabs along with blood sampling. Healthcare workers were recruited between 23 and 31 March 2020, during the week of the UK lockdown, and were followed weekly for up to about 16 weeks. The chain is encoded by TRBV7-9 joined to TRBJ2-7; 7 junctional bases match TRBD1. The material sequenced was whole blood. This clonotype was obtained from an adult who was a healthcare worker with PCR-confirmed SARS-CoV-2 infection or an uninfected control (not recorded which). The bases are TGTGCCAGCAGCCGCGGCCCCCCGGGACAGATTGCGACCTACGAGCAGTACTTC. This is translated as CASSRGPPGQIATYEQYF. The entire variable domain, with the stretches around the CDR3 drawn from the reference TRBV7-9 and TRBJ2-7 proteins, is DTGVSQNPRHKITKRGQNVTFRCDPISEHNRLYWYRQTLGQGPEFLTYFQNEAQLEKSRLLSDRFSAERPKGSFSTLEIQRTEQGDSAMYLCASSRGPPGQIATYEQYFGPGTRLTVT.